The 10 T cell receptor beta chains below come from one sample, sequenced in a study of T cell responses to AZD1222 COVID-19 vaccine. Sequencing used immunoSEQ multiplex PCR; TCRdb keeps in-frame clones, though not all of them. The top ten clones hold 1.5% to 2% of a sample with about 150,000 clones, more than 85% of them seen once. The specimen was peripheral blood, collected on day 0 of AZD1222 vaccination. Source of these receptors: an adult in good health.

The CDR3 nucleotides read TGTGCCAGCAGTCGGGGGGGGGCCTACGGCACAGATACGCAGTATTTT. Translating it yields CASSRGGAYGTDTQYF. The chain uses TRBV7-2 and TRBJ2-3; 8 nucleotides agree with TRBD2. Germline CDR1 is SGHTA and CDR2 is FQGNSA. The V and J ends lost 6 bases and 1 base, in that order; junction bases with no gene match: 9. CDR3 length equals 16 residues.

This clone appeared once. The J gene is TRBJ2-3, the V gene TRBV11-3; 11 nucleotides line up with TRBD2. V lost 5 bases to trimming and J lost 4 bases; unmatched junction nucleotides: 17. This CDR3 has 19 amino acids. In germline, CDR1 is SGHNT, CDR2 YENEEA. CDR3 DNA sequence: TGTGCCAGCAGCCGCCGGTGGGTGGGGACTAGCGGACCCTCAGATACGCAGTATTTT. Amino acids: CASSRRWVGTSGPSDTQYF.

The CDR3 reads CASRLSWDGSYEQYF. The CDR3 coding sequence is TGTGCCAGCCGTCTGAGTTGGGACGGATCCTACGAGCAGTACTTC. The rearrangement links TRBV6-5 to TRBJ2-7; D may match TRBD1 or TRBD2 (5 bases each). CDR3 length: 15 residues. Germline V lookup: CDR1 MNHEY, CDR2 SVGAGI. The V end lost 8 bases, the J end lost 1 base, and 18 bases lay between the germline ends.

The chain recombines TRBV7-9 with TRBJ1-2, with D unclear. Trimming cost V 0 bases and J 6 bases, with 11 bases left between them. This CDR3 has 14 residues. CDR1 and CDR2 from the germline V gene are SEHNR and FQNEAQ (reference sequence). DNA for the CDR3: TGTGCCAGCAGCTTAGCGGAGGGTCTAAATGGCTACACCTTC. Its translation: CASSLAEGLNGYTF.

The J gene is TRBJ2-7, the V gene TRBV14; D ambiguous. V lost 0 bases, J lost 2 bases, and 14 bases lay in between. Germline CDR1 reads SGHDN; CDR2 reads FVKESK. This CDR3 contains 16 residues. The DNA for the CDR3 is TGTGCCAGCAGCCAAGATGAATTAGGACCCACCTACGAGCAGTACTTC. Amino acids: CASSQDELGPTYEQYF.

The chain links TRBV5-5 to TRBJ1-2; 11 bases map to TRBD1. This CDR3 region has 15 residues. V was pared by 0 bases and J by 6 bases, with 4 bases of the junction left unmatched. CDR1 and CDR2 from the germline V gene are SGHKS and YYEKEE (reference sequence). CDR3 region: CASSLARTGGHGYTF. CDR3 coding DNA: TGTGCCAGCAGCTTGGCCAGGACAGGGGGCCATGGCTACACCTTC.

This rearrangement joins TRBV10-2 to TRBJ2-3; D is uncertain. V was pared by 6 bases and J by 3 bases, with 16 bases between. The germline V gene encodes CDR1 WSHSY and CDR2 SAAADI. The CDR3 is made up of 15 amino acids. The CDR3 DNA reads TGCGCCAGCAGCCTCACCGGCGGTCCGACAGATACGCAGTATTTT. It specifies CASSLTGGPTDTQYF.

This sequence joins TRBV10-2 and TRBJ2-7, with 9 bases fitting TRBD2. The CDR3 has 14 residues. CDR1 WSHSY and CDR2 SAAADI come from the germline V gene. V shed 6 bases and J 2 bases; nucleotides not matched to a gene: 5. For the CDR3, the DNA is TGCGCCAGCAGGAGTAGCGGGGGAACCTACGAGCAGTACTTC. This gives the protein CASRSSGGTYEQYF.

The V gene is TRBV7-3, the J gene TRBJ2-6; unclear D gene. Germline loops: CDR1 SGHTA, CDR2 FQGTGA. The CDR3 loop spans 13 amino acids. V gave up 5 bases and J gave up 5 bases, with 7 bases separating them. The CDR3 region is CASSPPRANVLTF. The CDR3 DNA sequence: TGTGCCAGCAGCCCCCCCCGGGCCAACGTCCTGACTTTC.

The chain links TRBV27 to TRBJ2-7; D could derive from TRBD1 or TRBD2 (7 bases each). Trimming removed 3 bases from V and 4 bases from J, with 25 bases in between. The germline V gene has CDR1 MNHEY and CDR2 SMNVEV (reference sequence). The CDR3 length is 18 residues. The CDR3 DNA reads TGTGCCAGCAGTTTGCAGGGGGGCCTGGTGGGAGGGCGGTACGAGCAGTACTTC. Its translation is CASSLQGGLVGGRYEQYF.